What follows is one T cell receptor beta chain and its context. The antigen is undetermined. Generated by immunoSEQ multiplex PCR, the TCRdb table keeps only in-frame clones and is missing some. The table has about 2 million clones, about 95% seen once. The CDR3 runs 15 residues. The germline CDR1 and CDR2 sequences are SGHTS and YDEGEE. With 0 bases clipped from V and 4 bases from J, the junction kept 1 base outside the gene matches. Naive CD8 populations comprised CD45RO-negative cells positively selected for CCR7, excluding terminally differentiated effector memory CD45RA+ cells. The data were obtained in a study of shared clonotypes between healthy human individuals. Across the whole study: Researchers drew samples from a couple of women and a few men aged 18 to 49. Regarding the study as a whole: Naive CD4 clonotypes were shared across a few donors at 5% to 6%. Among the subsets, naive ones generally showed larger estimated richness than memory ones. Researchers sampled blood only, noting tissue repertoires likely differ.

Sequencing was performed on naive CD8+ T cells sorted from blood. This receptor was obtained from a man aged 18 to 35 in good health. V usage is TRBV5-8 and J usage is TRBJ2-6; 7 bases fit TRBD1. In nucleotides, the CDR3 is TGTGCCAGCAGCTTGGAGGGGGCAGGGGCCAACGTCCTGACTTTC. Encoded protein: CASSLEGAGANVLTF. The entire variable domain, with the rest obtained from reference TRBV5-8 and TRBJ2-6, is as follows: EAGVTQSPTHLIKTRGQQATLRCSPISGHTSVYWYQQALGLGLQFLLWYDEGEERNRGNFPPRFSGRQFPNYSSELNVNALELEDSALYLCASSLEGAGANVLTFGAGSRLTVL.